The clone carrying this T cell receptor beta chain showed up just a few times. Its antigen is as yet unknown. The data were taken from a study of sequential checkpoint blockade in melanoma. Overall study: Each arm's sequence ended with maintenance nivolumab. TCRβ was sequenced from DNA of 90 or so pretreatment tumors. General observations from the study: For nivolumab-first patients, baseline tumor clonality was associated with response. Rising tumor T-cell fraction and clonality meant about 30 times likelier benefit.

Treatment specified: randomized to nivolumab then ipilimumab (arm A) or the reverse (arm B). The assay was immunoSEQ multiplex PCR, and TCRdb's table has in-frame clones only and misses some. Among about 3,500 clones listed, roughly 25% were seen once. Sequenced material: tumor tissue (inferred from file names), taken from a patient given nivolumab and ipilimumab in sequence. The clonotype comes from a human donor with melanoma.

The CDR3 reads CASRYSLQASEYEQYF. Written as DNA, the CDR3 is TGTGCCAGCAGGTATAGTCTACAGGCGAGTGAGTACGAGCAGTACTTC. The rearrangement joins TRBV6-8 to TRBJ2-7; the D gene is possibly TRBD1 (5 bases). Germline CDR1 MNHGY, CDR2 SAAAGT. The V end was cut by 6 bases, the J end by 4 bases, with 22 bases between. This CDR3 comprises 16 residues.